This entry is about one T cell receptor beta chain. Its antigen remains unknown. Via MiXCR, TCRdb re-called the 5' RACE reads, giving one row per CDR3 protein. The table lists roughly 300,000 distinct CDR3 sequences, roughly 8.2% of them singletons. The sample belongs to a study of T-cell memory formation after mild COVID-19. Study-level information: In these data, TCR clusters were largely donor specific. Study observations and caveats: The study found balanced CD4/CD8 in clones contracting day 15 to 85 and a CD4+ lean in later expanders.

The CDR3 extends over 15 amino acids. CDR1 SGHVS and CDR2 FNYEAQ come from the germline V gene. The V and J ends lost 1 base and 8 bases, in that order; junction bases with no gene match: 2. The material sequenced was PBMCs or a T cell subset sorted from them (not recorded which). The clonotype comes from a man younger than 30 who had mild COVID-19 (a few samples of this study predate the infection). Cell type and time point are not known. This rearrangement joins TRBV7-6 to TRBJ1-6; 10 bases fit TRBD1. For the CDR3, the DNA is TGTGCCAGCAGCTTAGGACAGGGGGCGCATTCACCCCTCCACTTT. Translation gives CASSLGQGAHSPLHF.